Listed below are T cell receptor beta chains from one sample, sequenced in a study of T cell repertoires in cytomegalovirus infection. TCRdb re-derived calls from the reads in MiXCR, one entry per CDR3 protein. The data show around 900,000 distinct CDR3 sequences, with roughly 31% seen just once and 10% to 15% held by the top ten. These TCRs' antigens remain unknown. This sample comprised cultured CD8+ T cells from PBMCs, obtained from culture after CMV antigen stimulation. The receptors stem from a human donor in good health (CMV status not recorded). Some clones in this sample may be carry-over from other donors' samples. Both conserved end residues are part of each CDR3. Fields, in order: CDR3 protein, CDR3 length, V gene, J gene.

CDR3aa: CASLTGAGNTDTQYF; len: 15; v_gene: TRBV12-3/TRBV12-4; j_gene: TRBJ2-3
CDR3aa: CASSGDISGNTIYF; len: 14; v_gene: TRBV5-1; j_gene: TRBJ1-3
CDR3aa: CASSLTGTSVSSTDTQYF; len: 18; v_gene: TRBV7-6; j_gene: TRBJ2-3
CDR3aa: CASSRQGPETQYF; len: 13; v_gene: TRBV6-6; j_gene: TRBJ2-5
CDR3aa: CASRAAEAFF; len: 10; v_gene: TRBV2; j_gene: TRBJ1-1
CDR3aa: CASSADRPLGSRSDDEQFF; len: 19; v_gene: TRBV19; j_gene: TRBJ2-1
CDR3aa: CASSQAMTSGANVLTF; len: 16; v_gene: TRBV4-1; j_gene: TRBJ2-6
CDR3aa: CASSSGTERGYTF; len: 13; v_gene: TRBV7-9; j_gene: TRBJ1-2
CDR3aa: CASEKDRGSDTEAFF; len: 15; v_gene: TRBV19; j_gene: TRBJ1-1
CDR3aa: CASSYLGSSYNEQFF; len: 15; v_gene: TRBV7-3; j_gene: TRBJ2-1
CDR3aa: CATGGSPTEAFF; len: 12; v_gene: TRBV7-2; j_gene: TRBJ1-1
CDR3aa: CASSVGVAYNEQFF; len: 14; v_gene: TRBV9; j_gene: TRBJ2-1
CDR3aa: CASSQWTGDDQPQHF; len: 15; v_gene: TRBV7-2; j_gene: TRBJ1-5
CDR3aa: CASSPSSGEQETQYF; len: 15; v_gene: TRBV12-3/TRBV12-4; j_gene: TRBJ2-5
CDR3aa: CASTNSGGYTDTQYF; len: 15; v_gene: TRBV27; j_gene: TRBJ2-3
CDR3aa: CASSLSVQHGYTF; len: 13; v_gene: TRBV7-9; j_gene: TRBJ1-2
CDR3aa: CASSFGTGEAKLFF; len: 14; v_gene: TRBV27; j_gene: TRBJ1-4
CDR3aa: CASTPRLATYNEQFF; len: 15; v_gene: TRBV12-3/TRBV12-4; j_gene: TRBJ2-1
CDR3aa: CASSLSRTGTPSGYTF; len: 16; v_gene: TRBV27; j_gene: TRBJ1-2
CDR3aa: CASSPPGQTYNEQFF; len: 15; v_gene: TRBV7-3; j_gene: TRBJ2-1
CDR3aa: CASSTTSYSYNEQFF; len: 15; v_gene: TRBV6-1; j_gene: TRBJ2-1
CDR3aa: CATSGFGQDQETQYF; len: 15; v_gene: TRBV24-1; j_gene: TRBJ2-5